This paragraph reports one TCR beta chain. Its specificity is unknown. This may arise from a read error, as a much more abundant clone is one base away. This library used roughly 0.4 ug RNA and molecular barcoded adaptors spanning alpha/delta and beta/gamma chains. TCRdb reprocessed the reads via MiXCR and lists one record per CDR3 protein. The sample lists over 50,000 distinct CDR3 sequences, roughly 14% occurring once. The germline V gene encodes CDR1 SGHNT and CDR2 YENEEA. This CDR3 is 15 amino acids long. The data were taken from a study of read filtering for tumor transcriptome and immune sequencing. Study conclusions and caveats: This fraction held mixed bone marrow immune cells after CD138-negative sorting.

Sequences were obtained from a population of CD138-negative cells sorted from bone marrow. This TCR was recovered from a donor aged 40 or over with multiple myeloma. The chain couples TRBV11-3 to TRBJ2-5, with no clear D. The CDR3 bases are TGTGACAGCAGTCAATCGGGCCAAGACCAAGAGACCCAGTACTTC. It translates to CDSSQSGQDQETQYF.